This T cell receptor beta chain was observed in a study of T cell responses to AZD1222 COVID-19 vaccine. Study-wide findings and caveats: Sampling that yielded the repertoires occurred only after the peak T cell response.

In regard to this clone: Its antigen is not identified.

Libraries were prepared by immunoSEQ multiplex PCR; TCRdb keeps only in-frame clonotypes and omits some of them. Here the sample spans 90,000 to 100,000 clones, 75% to 90% being singletons. The sequence derives from an adult in good health. The sequenced sample was peripheral blood, obtained on day 0 of AZD1222 vaccination.

The CDR3 coding sequence is TGTGCCATCAGTGGGACTACCGACAATGAGCAGTTCTTC. As protein: CAISGTTDNEQFF. This rearrangement joins TRBV10-3 to TRBJ2-1; tentative D call: TRBD2 (6 bases). V lost 4 bases and J lost 5, with 9 bases in between. The CDR3 totals 13 residues. CDR1 and CDR2 from the germline V gene are ENHRY and SYGVKD.